This is a list of T cell receptor beta chains from one sample in a study of OX40 agonist ivuxolimab in advanced cancers. Sequencing used immunoSEQ multiplex PCR; TCRdb keeps in-frame clones, though not all of them. The table has some 16,000 clones, approximately 82% seen once; the top ten hold 2.4%. The starting material was CD4+ or CD8+ T cells sorted from blood, obtained in a trial of the OX40 agonist ivuxolimab. These receptors were collected from an adult with an advanced solid tumor such as melanoma, head and neck, liver or kidney cancer. CDR3s include the opening cysteine and the closing phenylalanine or tryptophan. The D gene is left open where the match is weak. Clone sizes are given selectively: once, few, many, or a class where the clone is expanded.

d_call	j_call	clone_size	v_call	cdr3_aa	cdr3_nt
TRBD1	TRBJ2-5	once	TRBV5-1	CASSATLDRASTQETQYF	TGCGCCAGCAGCGCCACCCTTGACAGGGCAAGCACTCAAGAGACCCAGTACTTC
TRBD2	TRBJ2-3	.	TRBV11-2	CASSLDPASGSTDTQYF	TGTGCCAGCAGCTTAGACCCAGCTAGCGGGAGCACAGATACGCAGTATTTT
.	TRBJ1-4	.	TRBV4-1	CASSQAGFRGATNEKLFF	TGCGCCAGCAGCCAAGCAGGTTTTAGGGGCGCAACTAATGAAAAACTGTTTTTT
.	TRBJ2-5	.	TRBV21-1	CASSNPTAGEVETQYF	TGTGCCAGCAGCAACCCGACGGCGGGAGAGGTAGAGACCCAGTACTTC
TRBD1	TRBJ2-5	.	TRBV7-6	CASSSAGGTGGGETQYF	TGTGCCAGCAGCTCGGCAGGGGGTACAGGGGGCGGAGAGACCCAGTACTTC
.	TRBJ2-1	.	TRBV7-9	CASSLLGSMNEQFF	TGTGCCAGCAGCTTACTCGGGAGTATGAATGAGCAGTTCTTC
.	TRBJ2-6	.	TRBV28	CASSRTSGANVLTF	TGTGCCAGCTCGCGCACCTCTGGGGCCAACGTCCTGACTTTC
.	TRBJ2-5	.	TRBV4-2	CASSQDEVQETQYF	TGTGCCAGCAGCCAAGATGAGGTACAAGAGACCCAGTACTTC
.	TRBJ1-5	.	TRBV28	CASTSGGNNQPQHF	TGTGCCAGCACCTCGGGAGGGAACAATCAGCCCCAGCATTTT
.	TRBJ2-7	.	TRBV7-9	CASSLSAGKDEQYF	TGTGCCAGCAGCTTATCCGCAGGGAAGGACGAGCAGTACTTC
.	TRBJ2-1	.	TRBV29-1	CSVAATVGRGEQFF	TGCAGCGTGGCCGCGACGGTCGGGAGAGGTGAGCAGTTCTTC
.	TRBJ2-2	.	TRBV5-5	CASSYSGGSNTGELFF	TGTGCCAGCAGCTATAGTGGGGGCAGTAACACCGGGGAGCTGTTTTTT
TRBD1	TRBJ1-5	.	TRBV29-1	CSVHQTGQPQHF	TGCAGCGTGCATCAGACAGGGCAGCCCCAGCATTTT
.	TRBJ1-3	.	TRBV10-3	CASRGAGNTIYF	TGTGCCTCCAGGGGTGCAGGAAACACCATATATTTT
TRBD2	TRBJ2-5	.	TRBV7-9	CASSLGRHRGGETQYF	TGTGCCAGCAGCTTAGGAAGACATCGGGGGGGAGAGACCCAGTACTTC
.	TRBJ2-3	few	TRBV5-1	CASSSGRTDTQYF	TGCGCCAGCAGCTCGGGTCGGACAGATACGCAGTATTTT
TRBD1	TRBJ2-3	.	TRBV5-1	CASSFSLDRGTDTQYF	TGCGCCAGCAGCTTTTCACTCGACAGGGGGACAGATACGCAGTATTTT
TRBD2	TRBJ2-2	few	TRBV7-9	CASSPGGSNTGELFF	TGTGCCAGCAGCCCGGGGGGGTCGAACACCGGGGAGCTGTTTTTT
TRBD2	TRBJ2-2	few	TRBV7-6	CASSARRGGSGSRNTGELFF	TGTGCCAGCAGCGCCCGAAGGGGGGGCAGCGGGAGCCGTAACACCGGGGAGCTGTTTTTT
.	TRBJ1-1	few	TRBV5-4	CASSRPLDSEAFF	TGTGCCAGCAGCCGACCCCTCGACAGCGAAGCTTTCTTT
.	TRBJ2-2	.	TRBV27	CASSSVARSGELFF	TGTGCCAGCAGTTCCGTGGCCCGGAGCGGGGAGCTGTTTTTT
.	TRBJ1-2	.	TRBV28	CASDRGVSGYTF	TGTGCCAGTGATAGGGGGGTCTCTGGCTACACCTTC
TRBD2	TRBJ2-7	once	TRBV5-1	CASSLGLAGVVYEQYF	TGCGCCAGCAGCTTGGGGCTAGCGGGAGTAGTCTACGAGCAGTACTTC
.	TRBJ1-1	.	TRBV5-4	CASSLARDLEAFF	TGTGCCAGCAGCTTGGCCCGGGACCTTGAAGCTTTCTTT
.	TRBJ1-1	.	TRBV4-1	CASSPTGGNTEAFF	TGCGCCAGCAGCCCAACCGGGGGGAACACTGAAGCTTTCTTT
TRBD1	TRBJ2-7	.	TRBV7-2	CASSSTGGGPEQYF	TGTGCCAGCAGCTCAACAGGGGGTGGTCCCGAGCAGTACTTC
.	TRBJ2-7	.	TRBV5-3	CARSLSSRVYEQYF	TGTGCCAGAAGCTTGAGCTCTCGAGTTTACGAGCAGTATTTC
TRBD1	TRBJ2-7	.	TRBV27	CASRRDSSYEQYF	TGTGCCAGCAGAAGGGACAGCTCCTACGAGCAGTACTTC